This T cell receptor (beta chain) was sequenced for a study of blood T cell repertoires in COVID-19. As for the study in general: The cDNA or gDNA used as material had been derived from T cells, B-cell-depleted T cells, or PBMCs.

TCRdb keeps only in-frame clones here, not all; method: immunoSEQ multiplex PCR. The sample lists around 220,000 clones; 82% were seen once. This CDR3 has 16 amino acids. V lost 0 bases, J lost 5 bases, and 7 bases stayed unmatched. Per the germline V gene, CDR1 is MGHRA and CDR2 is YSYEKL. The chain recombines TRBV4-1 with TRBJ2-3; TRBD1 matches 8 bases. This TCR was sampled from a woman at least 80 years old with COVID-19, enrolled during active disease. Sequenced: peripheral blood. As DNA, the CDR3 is TGCGCCAGCAGCCAAGAGTGGCAGGGGGCAGTAGATACGCAGTATTTT. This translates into CASSQEWQGAVDTQYF.